Shown below are 8 T cell receptor beta chains from a single sample sequenced in a study of blood T cells in healthy people across ages. A second PCR of 7 to 11 cycles used a sample-barcoded 5' primer and a J-beta primer mix. One entry per CDR3 protein, called by TCRdb with MiXCR from the 5' RACE reads. The sample consists of 1,500,000 or so distinct CDR3 sequences, around 59% of them appearing once. The sequenced sample consisted of blood. These TCRs come from a man aged 18-30 years in good health.

This clonotype was counted only a few times. This rearrangement joins TRBV29-1 to TRBJ1-2; a weak D match, TRBD1 (5 bases). The germline V gene has CDR1 SQVTM and CDR2 ANQGSEA. The CDR3 extends over 12 amino acids. The V end was cut by 2 bases, the J end by 4 bases, with 8 bases between. The CDR3: CSVERGAYGYTF. As DNA, the CDR3 is TGCAGCGTTGAAAGGGGCGCCTATGGCTACACCTTC.

The rearrangement joins TRBV29-1 to TRBJ1-3, with D uncertain. Trimming took off 2 bases at V and 0 bases at J, with 8 bases between the two ends. The CDR3 is 14 residues long. The germline V gene encodes CDR1 SQVTM and CDR2 ANQGSEA. The CDR3 nucleotides are TGCAGCGTTGAAATGGCCTACTCTGGAAACACCATATATTTT. Protein sequence: CSVEMAYSGNTIYF. The full variable domain, rest sourced from reference TRBV29-1 and TRBJ1-3, is SAVISQKPSRDICQRGTSLTIQCQVDSQVTMMFWYRQQPGQSLTLIATANQGSEATYESGFVIDKFPISRPNLTFSTLTVSNMSPEDSSIYLCSVEMAYSGNTIYFGEGSWLTVV.

This clonotype was detected many times. The J gene is TRBJ1-5, the V gene TRBV7-9; D is unresolved. V lost 5 bases to trimming and J lost 2 bases, with 13 bases between them. This CDR3 contains 15 residues. Germline assignment: CDR1 SEHNR and CDR2 FQNEAQ (reference sequence). The CDR3 nucleotides read TGTGCCAGCAGCCCCCCCTTTTCGGGCAATCAGCCCCAGCATTTT. Its translation: CASSPPFSGNQPQHF.

The chain links TRBV10-3 to TRBJ2-7; 9 bases match TRBD1. Germline assignment: CDR1 ENHRY and CDR2 SYGVKD. The CDR3 length is 16 residues. J lost 4 bases, V lost 4 bases, and 11 bases had no gene match. The CDR3 protein is CAISGGFPGQGYEQYF. The CDR3 nucleotides read TGTGCCATCAGTGGGGGTTTTCCGGGACAGGGTTACGAGCAGTACTTC.

This clonotype showed up just a few times. This chain links TRBV2 with TRBJ1-5, with D perhaps matching TRBD1 (5 bases). V lost 5 bases and J 0 bases, leaving 20 bases between the germline ends. Germline V lookup: CDR1 SNHLY, CDR2 FYNNEI. The CDR3 is 18 amino acids. This CDR3 reads CASSRILRQPGSNQPQHF. The CDR3 DNA reads as TGTGCCAGCAGTCGTATTCTCAGACAGCCCGGTAGCAATCAGCCCCAGCATTTT.

This clonotype was recorded a few times. Its ends do not fully match the called genes, so a read error is possible. The genes are TRBV7-9 and TRBJ2-7, with 8 nucleotides matching TRBD2. Germline CDR1 and CDR2: SEHNR and FQNEAQ (reference sequence). The length of the CDR3 is 15 residues. In nucleotides, the CDR3 is TGTGCCAGCAGCCACGCGGGGGGCTACACCTATGAGCAGTACTTC. Encoded protein: CASSHAGGYTYEQYF.

V and J are TRBV2 and TRBJ2-1, with TRBD2 matching over 8 bases. This CDR3 is 14 amino acids long. Germline CDR1 and CDR2: SNHLY and FYNNEI. Losses at the gene ends were 4 bases for V and 6 bases for J; bases not matched to a gene: 5. CDR3 sequence: CASSVGTSGNEQFF. The CDR3 DNA reads TGTGCCAGCAGTGTCGGAACTAGCGGCAATGAGCAGTTCTTC.

The CDR3: CASSPEGSGEAFF. The CDR3 DNA is TGCGCCAGCAGCCCCGAGGGTAGCGGTGAAGCTTTCTTT. This chain uses TRBV5-1 with TRBJ1-1; D call uncertain. From germline, CDR1 is SGHRS and CDR2 YFSETQ. V dropped 4 bases and J dropped 7 bases, with 14 bases sitting between them. CDR3 size: 13 residues.